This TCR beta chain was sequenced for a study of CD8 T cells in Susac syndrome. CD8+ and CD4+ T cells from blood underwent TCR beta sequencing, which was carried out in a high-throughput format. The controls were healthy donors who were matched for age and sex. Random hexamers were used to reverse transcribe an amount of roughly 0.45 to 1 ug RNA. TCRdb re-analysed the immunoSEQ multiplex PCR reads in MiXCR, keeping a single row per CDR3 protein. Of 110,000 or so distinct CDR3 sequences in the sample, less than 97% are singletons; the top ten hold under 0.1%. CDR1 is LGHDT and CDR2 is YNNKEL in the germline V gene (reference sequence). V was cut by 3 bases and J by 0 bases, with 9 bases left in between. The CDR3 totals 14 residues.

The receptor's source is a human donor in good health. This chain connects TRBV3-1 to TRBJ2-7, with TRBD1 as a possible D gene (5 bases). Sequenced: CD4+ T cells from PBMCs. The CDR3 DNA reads TGTGCCAGCAGCCACCAGGGATTCTCCTACGAGCAGTACTTC. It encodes CASSHQGFSYEQYF.